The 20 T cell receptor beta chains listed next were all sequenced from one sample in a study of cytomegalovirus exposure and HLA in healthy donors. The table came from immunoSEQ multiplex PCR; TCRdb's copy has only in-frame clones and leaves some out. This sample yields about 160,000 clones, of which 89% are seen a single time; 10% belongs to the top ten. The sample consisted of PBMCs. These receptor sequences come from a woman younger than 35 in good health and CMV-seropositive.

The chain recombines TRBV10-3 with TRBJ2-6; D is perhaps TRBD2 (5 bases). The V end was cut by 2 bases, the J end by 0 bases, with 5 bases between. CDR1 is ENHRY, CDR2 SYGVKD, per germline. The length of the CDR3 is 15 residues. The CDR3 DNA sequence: TGTGCCATCAGTGAGGGGAGCTCTGGGGCCAACGTCCTGACTTTC. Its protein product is CAISEGSSGANVLTF.

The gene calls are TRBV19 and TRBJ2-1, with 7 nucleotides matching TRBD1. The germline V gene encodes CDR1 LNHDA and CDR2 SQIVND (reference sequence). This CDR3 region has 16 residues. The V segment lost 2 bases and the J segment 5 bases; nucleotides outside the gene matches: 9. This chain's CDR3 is CASSIIPGQVHNEQFF. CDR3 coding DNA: TGTGCCAGTAGTATAATTCCCGGACAGGTTCACAATGAGCAGTTCTTC.

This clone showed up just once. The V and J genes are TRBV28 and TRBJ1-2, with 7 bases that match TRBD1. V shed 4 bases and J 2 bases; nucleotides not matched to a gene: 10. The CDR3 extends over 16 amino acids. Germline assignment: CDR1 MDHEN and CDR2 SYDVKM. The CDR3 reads CASSSGQPKGNYGYTF. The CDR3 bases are TGTGCCAGCAGTTCGGGACAGCCCAAAGGGAACTATGGCTACACCTTC.

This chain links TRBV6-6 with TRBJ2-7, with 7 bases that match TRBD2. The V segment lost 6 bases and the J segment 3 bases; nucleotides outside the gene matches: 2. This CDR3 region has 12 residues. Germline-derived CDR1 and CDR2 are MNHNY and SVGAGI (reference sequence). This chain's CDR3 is CASRTGGYEQYF. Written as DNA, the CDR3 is TGTGCCAGCAGGACGGGGGGCTACGAGCAGTACTTC.

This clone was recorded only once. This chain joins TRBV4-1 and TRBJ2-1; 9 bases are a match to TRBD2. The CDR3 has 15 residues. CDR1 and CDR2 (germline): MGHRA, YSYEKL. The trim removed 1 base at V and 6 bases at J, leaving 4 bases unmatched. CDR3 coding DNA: TGCGCCAGCAGCCAAGGAAGACTAGCGGTCAATGAGCAGTTCTTC. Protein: CASSQGRLAVNEQFF.

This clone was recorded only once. CDR3 amino acids: CASSFRGRAHEQFF. Here the CDR3 DNA reads TGTGCCAGCAGTTTTCGCGGGAGGGCCCATGAGCAGTTCTTC. J is TRBJ2-1 and V is TRBV28, with 9 bases matching TRBD2. There are 14 residues in the CDR3. Germline trimming cut 3 bases from V and 8 bases from J; bases unmatched to any gene: 5. Germline V lookup: CDR1 MDHEN, CDR2 SYDVKM.

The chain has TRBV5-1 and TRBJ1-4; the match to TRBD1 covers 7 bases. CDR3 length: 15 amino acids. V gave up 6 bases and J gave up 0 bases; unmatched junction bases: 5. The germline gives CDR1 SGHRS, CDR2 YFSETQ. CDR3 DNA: TGCGCCAGCAACAGGGGAAGCTCAACTAATGAAAAACTGTTTTTT. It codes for CASNRGSSTNEKLFF.

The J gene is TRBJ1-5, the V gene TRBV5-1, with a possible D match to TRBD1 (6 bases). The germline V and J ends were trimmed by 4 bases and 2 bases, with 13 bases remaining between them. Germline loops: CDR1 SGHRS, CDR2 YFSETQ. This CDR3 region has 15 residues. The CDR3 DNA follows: TGCGCCAGCAGCCCCACAGGGTTTGGCAATCAGCCCCAGCATTTT. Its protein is CASSPTGFGNQPQHF.

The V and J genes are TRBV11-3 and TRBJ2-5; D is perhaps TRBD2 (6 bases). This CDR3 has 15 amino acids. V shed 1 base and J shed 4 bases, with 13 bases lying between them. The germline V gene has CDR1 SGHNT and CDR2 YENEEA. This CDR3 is CASSLVGTAGETQYF. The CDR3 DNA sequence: TGTGCCAGCAGCTTAGTTGGGACTGCGGGAGAGACCCAGTACTTC.

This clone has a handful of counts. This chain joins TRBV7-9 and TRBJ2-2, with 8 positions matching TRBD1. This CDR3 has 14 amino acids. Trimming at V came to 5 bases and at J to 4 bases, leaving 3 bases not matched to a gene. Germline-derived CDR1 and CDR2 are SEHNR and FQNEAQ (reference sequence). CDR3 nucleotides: TGTGCCAGCAGCGCCGACAGGGGCACCGGGGAGCTGTTTTTT. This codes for CASSADRGTGELFF.

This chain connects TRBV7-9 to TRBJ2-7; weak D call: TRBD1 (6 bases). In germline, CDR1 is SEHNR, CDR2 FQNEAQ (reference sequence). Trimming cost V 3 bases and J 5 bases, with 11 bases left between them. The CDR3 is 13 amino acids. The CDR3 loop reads CASSFNRDNEQYF. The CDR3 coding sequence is TGTGCCAGCAGCTTCAACCGGGACAACGAGCAGTACTTC.

In nucleotides, the CDR3 is TGCAGCGCCTCACTAGCGGGAGGGCCAGGTGGGTTCTTC. Translation: CSASLAGGPGGFF. The chain carries TRBV29-1 and TRBJ2-1; 13 bases are shared with TRBD2. The CDR3 contains 13 residues. J was trimmed by 15 bases and V by 7 bases; bases with no gene match: 12. Germline CDR1 reads SQVTM; CDR2 reads ANQGSEA.

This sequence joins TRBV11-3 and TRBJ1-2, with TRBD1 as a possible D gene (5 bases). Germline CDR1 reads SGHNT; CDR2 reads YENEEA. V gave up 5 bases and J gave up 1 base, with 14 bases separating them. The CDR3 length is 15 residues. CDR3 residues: CASSPRGTINYGYTF. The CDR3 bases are TGTGCCAGCAGCCCACGGGGGACCATTAACTATGGCTACACCTTC.

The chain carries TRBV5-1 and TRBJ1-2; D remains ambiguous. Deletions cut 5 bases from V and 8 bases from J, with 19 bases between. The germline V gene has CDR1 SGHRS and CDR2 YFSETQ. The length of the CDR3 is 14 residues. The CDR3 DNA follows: TGCGCCAGCAGGATGATCGGAATCGCGGGGGGCTACACCTTC. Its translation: CASRMIGIAGGYTF.

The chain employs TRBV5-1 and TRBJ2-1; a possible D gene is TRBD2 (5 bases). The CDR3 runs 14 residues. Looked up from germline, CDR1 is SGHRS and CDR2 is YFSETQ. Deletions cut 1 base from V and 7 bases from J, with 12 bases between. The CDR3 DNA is TGCGCCAGCAGCTTGAAAGGGAGCTCAAATGAGCAGTTCTTC. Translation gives CASSLKGSSNEQFF.

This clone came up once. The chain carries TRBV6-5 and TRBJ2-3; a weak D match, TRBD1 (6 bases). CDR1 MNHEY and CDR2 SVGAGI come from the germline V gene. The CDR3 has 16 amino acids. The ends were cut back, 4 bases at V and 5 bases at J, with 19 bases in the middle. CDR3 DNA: TGTGCCAGCAGTTCTCAAAAGGGGGAGCTTGTAGATACGCAGTATTTT. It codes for CASSSQKGELVDTQYF.

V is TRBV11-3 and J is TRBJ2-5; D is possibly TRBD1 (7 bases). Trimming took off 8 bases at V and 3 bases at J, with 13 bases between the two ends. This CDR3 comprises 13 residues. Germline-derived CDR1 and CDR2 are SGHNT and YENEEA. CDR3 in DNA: TGTGCCAGCTCCATCAGGGGGGAAGAGACCCAGTACTTC. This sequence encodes CASSIRGEETQYF. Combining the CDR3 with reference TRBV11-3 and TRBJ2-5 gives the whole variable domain EAGVVQSPRYKIIEKKQPVAFWCNPISGHNTLYWYLQNLGQGPELLIRYENEEAVDDSQLPKDRFSAERLKGVDSTLKIQPAELGDSAVYLCASSIRGEETQYFGPGTRLLVL.

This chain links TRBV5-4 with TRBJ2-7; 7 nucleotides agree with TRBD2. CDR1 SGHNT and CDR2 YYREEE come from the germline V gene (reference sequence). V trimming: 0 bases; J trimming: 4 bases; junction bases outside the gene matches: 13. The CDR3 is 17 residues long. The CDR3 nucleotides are TGTGCCAGCAGCTTGGGCCCCAGCGGGACGTACCAATACGAGCAGTACTTC. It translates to CASSLGPSGTYQYEQYF.

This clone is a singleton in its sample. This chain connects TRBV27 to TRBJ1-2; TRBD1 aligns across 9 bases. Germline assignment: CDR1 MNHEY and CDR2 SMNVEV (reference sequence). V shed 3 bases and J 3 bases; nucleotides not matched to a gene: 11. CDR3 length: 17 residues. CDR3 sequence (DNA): TGTGCCAGCAGTTTTAGGGGGGTGAGACAGGGGGACTATGGCTACACCTTC. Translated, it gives CASSFRGVRQGDYGYTF.

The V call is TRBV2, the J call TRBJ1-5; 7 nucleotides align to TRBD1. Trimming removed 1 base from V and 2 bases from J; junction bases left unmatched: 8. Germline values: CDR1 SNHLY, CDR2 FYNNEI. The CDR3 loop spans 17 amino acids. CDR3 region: CASSEVDRVRGNQPQHF. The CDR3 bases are TGTGCCAGCAGTGAAGTCGACAGGGTAAGGGGCAATCAGCCCCAGCATTTT. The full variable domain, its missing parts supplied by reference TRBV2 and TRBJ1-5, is EPEVTQTPSHQVTQMGQEVILRCVPISNHLYFYWYRQILGQKVEFLVSFYNNEISEKSEIFDDQFSVERPDGSNFTLKIRSTKLEDSAMYFCASSEVDRVRGNQPQHFGDGTRLSIL.